This note documents a single TCR beta chain sequence. The clone's antigen remains unknown. Base-call qualities are not available, and no considerably larger clone is one nucleotide away. Donors were approximately 42 systemically healthy Caucasian individuals from Russia aged roughly 6 to 100 years. Each donor gave around 9.8 milliliters of peripheral blood, collected into EDTA-treated Vacutainer tubes. Ficoll-Paque density-gradient centrifugation was used to isolate PBMCs, with at least 7 million per sample. Trizol reagent was used to extract total RNA from the PBMCs, yielding at least 5.5 micrograms per sample. For every donor, an aliquot of PBMCs went through flow cytometry to measure the percentages of naive CD45RAhigh/CD27high T cells. This sample is drawn from a study of blood T cells in healthy people across ages (dated by TCRdb to 2014 to 2015). Notes on the research overall: In model experiments, template switching captured roughly one uniquely barcoded TCR beta cDNA molecule for every two T cells. The study measured age-related changes in TCR beta repertoire diversity using deep sequencing normalized with unique cDNA molecular identifiers. Four age groups were formed from the donors: young (average approximately 16 years), middle-aged (around 40), aged (more than 55) and long-lived (approximately 80). To avoid experimental bias, donors of different ages were spread randomly across the sequencing lanes. For two donors (one aged 18 to 29 and one aged 80 or older), the study analyzed two additional independent replicas of 1 million unique cDNA reads from the same blood draw. Broad study findings and their caveats: Observed TCR beta diversity per million T cells fell roughly linearly with age, and a significant reduction was already apparent by age around 44. Because the CMV infection status of the donors was unknown, age-related changes in expanded clonotypes may potentially have been confounded. Total diversity estimates from one million sequenced T cells were considered lower bounds and underestimates. Compared with the aged group, the long-lived group had more naive CD4+ T cells, fewer expanded clones and increased TCR diversity, a pattern suggesting age selection. The percentage of naive T cells measured by flow cytometry correlated strongly with observed TCR beta diversity. Conclusive comparison of naive and antigen-experienced compartments was prevented by the profiling of bulk unsorted PBMCs.

Receptors were amplified or captured by 5' RACE. TCRdb lists the instrument as Illumina HiSeq 2500. The second PCR ran for about 7 to 11 cycles and used a J-beta primer mix along with a sample-barcoded 5' primer. A template-switch 5' adaptor carrying 12 random nucleotides introduced a unique molecular identifier onto each TCR beta cDNA molecule. Each sample yielded at least 2.5 million CDR3-containing paired-end reads. First-strand cDNA synthesis was performed from all RNA using the Mint cDNA synthesis kit, with priming by a TRBC-specific oligonucleotide. Following uracil-DNA glycosylase treatment, a first 18-cycle PCR with universal primers M1SS and BC2_uni_R was performed on all cDNA. In the original analysis: For normalization, 1 million high-quality reads, each with a distinct molecular identifier, were randomly selected from each sample. Reads sharing molecular identifiers were discarded rather than binned into consensus sequences. MiTCR, set to a Q25 quality threshold and the strictest error-elimination algorithm, was used for CDR3 identification, clonotype clustering and error correction. Lower-bound total TCR beta diversity was estimated with a nonparametric unseen species model using Euler transformation. The public sequencing data were trimmed at Q25 with fastp and processed into clonotypes with MiXCR by TCRdb, which kept only in-frame beta chains. Rows with a matching CDR3 protein are joined into one entry that keeps the most common DNA and genes. In this record, the V and J calls reflect TCRdb's handling and not the investigators' own analysis. This sample lists about 1.6 million distinct CDR3 sequences; around 35% were detected once. Around 11% of the sample is taken by the ten largest.

The CDR3 sequence holds 17 residues, the cysteine and phenylalanine included. Just CDR3 DNA is preserved here, 51 bases in frame from base 1. Sequences DFQATT (CDR1) and SNEGSKA (CDR2) are obtained from the germline V gene (reference sequence). V gives up 5 bases and J gives up 0 bases, and the segment between their germline ends measures 20 bases. The sequence is built from TRBV20-1 and TRBJ1-5; tentative D gene TRBD1, with 6 bases matching. Source material: blood. The source of this sequence is a woman in her 30s in good health. The nucleotide sequence reads TGCAGTGCTCGGGCGGGACACCGCGCTAATAGCAATCAGCCCCAGCATTTT. Its translation is CSARAGHRANSNQPQHF.